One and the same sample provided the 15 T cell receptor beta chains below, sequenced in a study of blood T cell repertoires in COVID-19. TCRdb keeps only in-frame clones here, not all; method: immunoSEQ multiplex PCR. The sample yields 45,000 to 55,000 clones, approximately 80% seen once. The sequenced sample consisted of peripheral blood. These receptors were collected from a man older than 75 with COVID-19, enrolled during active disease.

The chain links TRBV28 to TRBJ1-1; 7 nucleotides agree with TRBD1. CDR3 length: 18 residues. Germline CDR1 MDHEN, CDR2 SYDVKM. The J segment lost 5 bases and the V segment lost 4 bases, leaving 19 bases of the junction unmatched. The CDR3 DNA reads TGTGCCAGCAGTTACACACCCCAACAGGGGTTAGTAGAAACTGAAGCTTTCTTT. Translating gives CASSYTPQQGLVETEAFF.

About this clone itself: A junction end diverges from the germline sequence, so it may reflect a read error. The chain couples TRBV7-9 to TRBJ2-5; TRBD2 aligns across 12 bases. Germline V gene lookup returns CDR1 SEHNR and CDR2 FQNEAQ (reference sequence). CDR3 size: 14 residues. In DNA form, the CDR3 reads TGTGCCAGCAGCCTAGCGGGGGGGATAAAGACCCAGTACTTC. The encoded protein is CASSLAGGIKTQYF.

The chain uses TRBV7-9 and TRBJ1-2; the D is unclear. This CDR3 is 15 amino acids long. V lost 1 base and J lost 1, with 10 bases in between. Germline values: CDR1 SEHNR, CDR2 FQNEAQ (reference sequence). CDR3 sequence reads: CASSLGTVDNYGYTF. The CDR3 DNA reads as TGTGCCAGCAGCTTAGGTACGGTTGATAACTATGGCTACACCTTC.

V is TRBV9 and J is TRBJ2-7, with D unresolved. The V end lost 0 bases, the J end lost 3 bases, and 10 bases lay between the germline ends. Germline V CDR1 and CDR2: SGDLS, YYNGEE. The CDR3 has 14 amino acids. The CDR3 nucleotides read TGTGCCAGCAGCGTAGAACCTAGAGGCTACGAGCAGTACTTC. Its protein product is CASSVEPRGYEQYF. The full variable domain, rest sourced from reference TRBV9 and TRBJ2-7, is DSGVTQTPKHLITATGQRVTLRCSPRSGDLSVYWYQQSLDQGLQFLIQYYNGEERAKGNILERFSAQQFPDLHSELNLSSLELGDSALYFCASSVEPRGYEQYFGPGTRLTVT.

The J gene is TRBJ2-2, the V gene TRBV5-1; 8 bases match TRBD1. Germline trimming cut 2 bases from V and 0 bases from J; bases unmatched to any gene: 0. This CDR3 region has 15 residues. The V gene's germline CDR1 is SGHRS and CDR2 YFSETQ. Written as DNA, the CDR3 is TGCGCCAGCAGCTTACAGGGGGCGAACACCGGGGAGCTGTTTTTT. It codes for CASSLQGANTGELFF.

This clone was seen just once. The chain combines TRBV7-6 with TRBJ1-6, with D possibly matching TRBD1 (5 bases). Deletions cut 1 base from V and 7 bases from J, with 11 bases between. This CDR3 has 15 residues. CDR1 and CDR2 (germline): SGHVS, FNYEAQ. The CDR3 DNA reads TGTGCCAGCAGCTTAGGACAGATTGCCAATTCACCCCTCCACTTT. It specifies CASSLGQIANSPLHF.

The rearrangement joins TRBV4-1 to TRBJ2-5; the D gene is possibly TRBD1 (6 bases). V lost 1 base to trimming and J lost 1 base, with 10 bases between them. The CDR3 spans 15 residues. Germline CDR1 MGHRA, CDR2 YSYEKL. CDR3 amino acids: CASSQGTALQETQYF. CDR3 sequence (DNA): TGCGCCAGCAGCCAAGGGACAGCCCTCCAAGAGACCCAGTACTTC.

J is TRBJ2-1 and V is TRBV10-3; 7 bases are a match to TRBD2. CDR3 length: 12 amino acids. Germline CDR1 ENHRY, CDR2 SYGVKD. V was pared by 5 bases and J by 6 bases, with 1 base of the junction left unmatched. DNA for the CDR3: TGTGCCATCAGTCCTAGCGGCAATGAGCAGTTCTTC. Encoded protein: CAISPSGNEQFF.

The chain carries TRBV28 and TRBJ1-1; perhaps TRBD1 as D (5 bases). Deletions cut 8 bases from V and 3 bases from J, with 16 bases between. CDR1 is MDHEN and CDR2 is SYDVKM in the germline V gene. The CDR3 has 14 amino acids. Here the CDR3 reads CASPPAGGDTEAFF. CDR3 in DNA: TGTGCCAGCCCCCCGGCCGGGGGGGACACTGAAGCTTTCTTT.

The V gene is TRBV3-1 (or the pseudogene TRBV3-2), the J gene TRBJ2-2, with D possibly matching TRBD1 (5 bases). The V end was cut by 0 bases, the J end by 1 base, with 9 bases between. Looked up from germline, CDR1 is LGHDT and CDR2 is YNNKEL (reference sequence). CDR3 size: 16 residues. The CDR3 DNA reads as TGTGCCAGCAGCCAAGATCGGCAGGGGAACACCGGGGAGCTGTTTTTT. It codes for CASSQDRQGNTGELFF.

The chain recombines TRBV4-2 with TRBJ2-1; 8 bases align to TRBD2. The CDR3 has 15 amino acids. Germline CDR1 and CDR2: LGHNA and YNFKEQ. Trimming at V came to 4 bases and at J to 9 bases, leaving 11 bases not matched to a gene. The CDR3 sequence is CASSPPPGGLGEQFF. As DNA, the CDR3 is TGTGCCAGCAGCCCCCCCCCGGGGGGGCTCGGTGAGCAGTTCTTC.

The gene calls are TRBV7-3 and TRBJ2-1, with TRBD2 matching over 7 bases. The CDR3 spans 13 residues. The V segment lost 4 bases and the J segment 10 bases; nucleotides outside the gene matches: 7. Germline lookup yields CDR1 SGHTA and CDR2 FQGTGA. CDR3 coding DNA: TGTGCCAGCAGCTCCAATGCCGGGGGGGAGCAGTTCTTC. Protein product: CASSSNAGGEQFF.

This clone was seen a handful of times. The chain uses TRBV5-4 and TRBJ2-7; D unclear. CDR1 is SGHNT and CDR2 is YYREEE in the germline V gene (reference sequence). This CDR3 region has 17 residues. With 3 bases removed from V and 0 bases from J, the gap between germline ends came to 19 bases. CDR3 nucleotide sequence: TGTGCCAGCAGCTCCCGACTCCAAGCGCCGAGCTCCTACGAGCAGTACTTC. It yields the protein CASSSRLQAPSSYEQYF.

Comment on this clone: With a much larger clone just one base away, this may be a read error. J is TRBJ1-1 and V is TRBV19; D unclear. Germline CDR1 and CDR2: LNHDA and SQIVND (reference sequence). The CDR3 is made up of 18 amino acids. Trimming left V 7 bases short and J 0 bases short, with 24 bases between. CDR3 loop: CASTYSPLGVVMNTEAFF. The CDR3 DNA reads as TGTGCCAGTACATATTCCCCCCTCGGGGTGGTCATGAACACTGAAGCTTTCTTT.

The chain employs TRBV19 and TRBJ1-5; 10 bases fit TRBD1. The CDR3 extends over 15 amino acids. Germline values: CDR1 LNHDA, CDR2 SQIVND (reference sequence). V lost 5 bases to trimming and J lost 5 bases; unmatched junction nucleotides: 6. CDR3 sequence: CASSPGTGADQPQHF. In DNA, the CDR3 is TGTGCCAGTAGTCCAGGGACAGGGGCAGATCAGCCCCAGCATTTT.